The source of this TCR beta chain is a study of CD8+ T cells in alopecia areata (dated by TCRdb to 2017 to 2018). Concerning the study at large: To study T cell clonal expansion in alopecia areata, the researchers applied high-throughput TCRbeta sequencing to both the C3H/HeJ mouse model and human patients. On the human side, TCRbeta sequencing was run on scalp tissue and on sorted CD4+ and CD8+ peripheral blood T cells from healthy controls and from alopecia areata patients with either patchy or totalis/universalis disease. Scalp clonality was compared among normal scalp (n=4), patchy alopecia areata scalp (n=8), and alopecia totalis/universalis scalp (n=8). RNA was obtained with the PAXgene miRNA kit for fixed scalp, the miRNeasy kit for PBMCs, and the RNeasy kit for mouse skin. TCRbeta CDR3 regions were amplified by immunoSEQ multiplex PCR using 35 Vbeta forward and 13 Jbeta reverse primers.

PBMCs were isolated by density centrifugation and stained for CD3, CD4 and CD8, after which CD4+ and CD8+ T cells were sorted on a FACSAria. Scalp biopsies and blood samples were obtained from unaffected controls. The study at large found these results: Compared with normal scalp, lesional scalp, particularly in alopecia totalis/universalis, had higher clonality and more expanded CD8+ clones, which suggests antigenic drive. Shared TCR sequences between patients were less evident than in mice, which may be partly attributable to HLA diversity in the patient population. Unlike mouse skin, where gammadelta T cells dominate, normal human skin contains resident alphabeta T cells that get sequenced too, which complicates analysis of the scalp TCR repertoire.

To note about this clone: There is no known antigen for this receptor. One base away there is no much larger clone; base qualities are not given.

Libraries were prepared through the immunoSEQ multiplex PCR assay. RNA was extracted from all samples and reverse transcribed into cDNA as template for TCR sequencing. SuperScript III was used for first-strand cDNA synthesis, primed with a 2:1 mix of oligo-dT and random hexamers. A synthetic immune receptor repertoire was used to gauge amplification bias, and whatever bias remained was removed computationally. On the authors' methods: Raw reads were preprocessed to remove errors, and CDR3 was defined according to IMGT conventions as the region from the conserved cysteine to phenylalanine. Clonality was calculated as 1 minus Shannon entropy normalized by log2 of the number of productive unique TCRs. Scalp TCRbeta sequences were cross-referenced with sorted blood CD4 and CD8 repertoires so that the CD4 or CD8 identity of scalp clones could be inferred. This is the immuneACCESS table as TCRdb keeps it, with only in-frame sequences that have V and J called. A part of the clones is gone; compared with another copy, unresolved V genes explain less than half, and the rest is unexplained. Clone size and the V and J calls come from that table; the DNA yielded D and trimming. The sample contains about 150,000 clones, about 54% of them found a single time. In total, the top ten clones hold 4.8% of the sample.

V gives up 3 bases and J gives up 4 bases, and the segment between their germline ends measures 16 bases. Measured from the cysteine to the phenylalanine, the CDR3 is 15 residues long. Only CDR3 DNA is held: 45 bases, read in frame from base 1. Sequences LNHDA (CDR1) and SQIVND (CDR2) are obtained from the germline V gene (reference sequence). The rearranged chain carries TRBV19 and TRBJ2-7; no D gene call is confident. The sample comprised CD4+ T cells sorted from blood. This TCR derives from a human donor in good health. The DNA is TGTGCCAGTAGTATTCTCAGCCGAGAAGGTTACGAGCAGTACTTC. The resulting protein is CASSILSREGYEQYF.